The present entry profiles one T cell receptor (beta chain) with its context. Its antigen remains unknown. The sample comes from a study of OX40 agonist ivuxolimab in advanced cancers. Overall study context: Patients in the trial were receiving intravenous ivuxolimab every 2 weeks, at doses of 0.01 to 10 mg/kg. The study's findings and limits: The study did not work out the antigen specificity of the expanded peripheral T cells. Among patients with partial responses at 0.1-3.0 mg/kg, clonal expansion was among the lowest.

This table comes from immunoSEQ multiplex PCR, and its TCRdb copy is limited to in-frame clones, with some not included. The top ten hold about 12% of the sample, which has about 46,000 clones, approximately 91% seen once. The germline gives CDR1 LNHDA, CDR2 SQIVND (reference sequence). The V gene lost 3 bases and the J gene lost 2 bases, with 12 bases spanning the gap. The CDR3 runs 15 residues. This material consisted of CD4+ or CD8+ T cells sorted from blood, taken in a trial of the OX40 agonist ivuxolimab. V is TRBV19 and J is TRBJ2-3; D perhaps matches TRBD2 (6 bases). The receptor was derived from an adult with an advanced solid tumor such as melanoma, head and neck, liver or kidney cancer. CDR3 loop: CASSIGGDDTDTQYF. The CDR3 nucleotides read TGTGCCAGTAGTATCGGCGGGGACGACACAGATACGCAGTATTTT.